This T cell receptor (beta chain) was recovered during a study of T cells in Graves' hyperthyroidism and ophthalmopathy. The study's findings and limits: Stable hyperthyroidism and ophthalmopathy were separated using 13 V-J signatures. Expanded thyroid clonotypes (above 0.001) were mostly also found in blood. For ophthalmopathy, model prediction preceded onset by a median 6.5 months.

As regards this clonotype: Its antigen is undetermined.

Researchers took RNA transcripts and amplified the TCR beta CDR3 regions from them. During a first-round RT-PCR of the TCR CDR3, the HTBI primer set was used. TCRdb fed the multiplex PCR reads into MiXCR, producing one record per CDR3 protein. The table shows roughly 570,000 distinct CDR3 sequences, with around 45% occurring only once. The germline CDR1 and CDR2 sequences are SNHLY and FYNNEI. Between the trimmed V and J ends, which lost 4 bases and 5 bases, there was a span of 9 bases. The CDR3 spans 12 residues. Each diagnosis drew on symptoms, thyroxine, TRAb, thyroid ultrasound and orbital computed tomography findings.

The sequence derives from an adult woman with Graves' disease, either hyperthyroidism or ophthalmopathy (not recorded which). Input material: peripheral blood or thyroid tissue (not recorded which). The gene calls are TRBV2 and TRBJ2-7; D unclear. As DNA, the CDR3 is TGTGCCAGCAGTGGCGAACTCAACGAGCAGTACTTC. This codes for CASSGELNEQYF.